Listed below are T cell receptor beta chains from one sample, sequenced in a study of OX40 agonist ivuxolimab in advanced cancers. The data were produced by immunoSEQ multiplex PCR, yet TCRdb's version contains in-frame clones alone and is incomplete. The data show just under 80,000 clones, around nine tenths seen once. The source material was CD4+ or CD8+ T cells sorted from blood, sampled in a trial of the OX40 agonist ivuxolimab. Receptors were obtained from an adult with an advanced solid tumor such as melanoma, head and neck, liver or kidney cancer. The CDR3 runs from the conserved cysteine through the conserved F or W. The order of the fields is clone size, J gene, D gene, V gene, CDR3 protein, CDR3 DNA. D genes are given only for firm matches. Only part of the rows carry a size: once, few, many, or a class if the clone is expanded.

clone_size: -
j_call: TRBJ2-4
d_call: -
v_call: TRBV18
cdr3_aa: CASSPNPLAKNIQYF
cdr3_nt: TGTGCCAGCTCACCAAATCCGCTAGCCAAAAACATTCAGTACTTC

clone_size: -
j_call: TRBJ2-7
d_call: TRBD2
v_call: TRBV6-1
cdr3_aa: CASSAQSGRASEQYF
cdr3_nt: TGTGCCAGCAGTGCCCAGAGCGGGAGGGCCTCCGAGCAGTACTTC

clone_size: -
j_call: TRBJ2-5
d_call: -
v_call: TRBV19
cdr3_aa: CASTLGRGQETQYF
cdr3_nt: TGTGCCAGTACTCTAGGCAGGGGCCAAGAGACCCAGTACTTC

clone_size: -
j_call: TRBJ2-6
d_call: -
v_call: TRBV7-9
cdr3_aa: CASSLVGNTDSGANVLTF
cdr3_nt: TGTGCCAGCAGCTTAGTGGGGAACACCGACTCTGGGGCCAACGTCCTGACTTTC

clone_size: -
j_call: TRBJ2-7
d_call: -
v_call: TRBV11-2
cdr3_aa: CASSLGWAARNREQYF
cdr3_nt: TGTGCCAGCAGCTTAGGTTGGGCGGCCCGGAATCGCGAGCAGTACTTC

clone_size: -
j_call: TRBJ2-4
d_call: -
v_call: TRBV9
cdr3_aa: CASSVGGLNIQYF
cdr3_nt: TGTGCCAGCAGCGTAGGGGGACTAAACATTCAGTACTTC

clone_size: -
j_call: TRBJ2-7
d_call: -
v_call: TRBV5-1
cdr3_aa: CASSVGLREQYF
cdr3_nt: TGCGCCAGCAGCGTGGGACTCCGGGAGCAGTACTTC

clone_size: -
j_call: TRBJ2-5
d_call: -
v_call: TRBV5-1
cdr3_aa: CASSSSQETQYF
cdr3_nt: TGCGCCAGCAGCTCTAGCCAAGAGACCCAGTACTTC

clone_size: -
j_call: TRBJ2-1
d_call: -
v_call: TRBV7-2
cdr3_aa: CASKRLGGDGNEQFF
cdr3_nt: TGTGCCAGTAAGCGCTTGGGGGGAGACGGTAATGAGCAGTTCTTC

clone_size: -
j_call: TRBJ1-2
d_call: -
v_call: TRBV6-1
cdr3_aa: CASSETGRSPNYGYTF
cdr3_nt: TGTGCCAGCAGTGAAACTGGCAGGTCCCCAAACTATGGCTACACCTTC

clone_size: -
j_call: TRBJ1-4
d_call: -
v_call: TRBV6-1
cdr3_aa: CASRTAQGGEKLFF
cdr3_nt: TGTGCCAGCAGGACAGCTCAAGGAGGTGAAAAACTGTTTTTT

clone_size: -
j_call: TRBJ2-7
d_call: -
v_call: TRBV5-4
cdr3_aa: CASSRERSHEQYF
cdr3_nt: TGTGCCAGCTCCCGGGAAAGAAGCCACGAGCAGTACTTC

clone_size: -
j_call: TRBJ2-7
d_call: TRBD2
v_call: TRBV10-1
cdr3_aa: CASSDGSGGYEQYF
cdr3_nt: TGCGCCAGCAGTGATGGGTCGGGGGGTTACGAGCAGTACTTC

clone_size: -
j_call: TRBJ1-4
d_call: -
v_call: TRBV7-2
cdr3_aa: CASSSRVATNEKLFF
cdr3_nt: TGTGCCAGCAGCTCCAGAGTTGCAACTAATGAAAAACTGTTTTTT

clone_size: -
j_call: TRBJ1-1
d_call: -
v_call: TRBV11-3
cdr3_aa: CASSPIEETEAFF
cdr3_nt: TGTGCCAGCAGCCCCATAGAGGAGACTGAAGCTTTCTTT

clone_size: -
j_call: TRBJ2-7
d_call: -
v_call: TRBV5-1
cdr3_aa: CASSLAGGRAYEQYF
cdr3_nt: TGCGCCAGCAGCTTGGCCGGGGGAAGGGCCTACGAGCAGTACTTC

clone_size: -
j_call: TRBJ1-4
d_call: -
v_call: TRBV7-2
cdr3_aa: CASSPNAGNTATNEKLFF
cdr3_nt: TGTGCCAGCAGCCCGAATGCAGGGAACACCGCAACTAATGAAAAACTGTTTTTT

clone_size: -
j_call: TRBJ2-1
d_call: -
v_call: TRBV2
cdr3_aa: CASSEGSDVRANEQFF
cdr3_nt: TGTGCCAGCAGTGAAGGGTCCGATGTTCGTGCCAATGAGCAGTTCTTC

clone_size: once
j_call: TRBJ2-2
d_call: TRBD1
v_call: TRBV6-5
cdr3_aa: CASSLWTGEITGELFF
cdr3_nt: TGTGCCAGCAGTTTGTGGACAGGGGAAATCACCGGGGAGCTGTTTTTT

clone_size: -
j_call: TRBJ2-4
d_call: TRBD1
v_call: TRBV5-1
cdr3_aa: CASSDWDSQNIQYF
cdr3_nt: TGCGCCAGCAGCGACTGGGACAGCCAAAACATTCAGTACTTC

clone_size: -
j_call: TRBJ2-6
d_call: -
v_call: TRBV27
cdr3_aa: CASSPLRGVGSGANVLTF
cdr3_nt: TGTGCCAGCAGTCCACTAAGGGGAGTGGGCTCTGGGGCCAACGTCCTGACTTTC

clone_size: few
j_call: TRBJ1-4
d_call: TRBD1
v_call: TRBV28
cdr3_aa: CASSLGTGVEKLFF
cdr3_nt: TGTGCCAGCAGTTTAGGGACAGGGGTTGAAAAACTGTTTTTT

clone_size: -
j_call: TRBJ1-5
d_call: -
v_call: TRBV7-2
cdr3_aa: CASSLGGEYQPQHF
cdr3_nt: TGTGCCAGCAGCTTAGGTGGGGAGTACCAGCCCCAGCATTTT

clone_size: -
j_call: TRBJ1-3
d_call: -
v_call: TRBV5-5
cdr3_aa: CASSFRGQSSGNTIYF
cdr3_nt: TGTGCCAGCAGCTTTAGGGGCCAAAGCTCTGGAAACACCATATATTTT

clone_size: -
j_call: TRBJ1-1
d_call: -
v_call: TRBV9
cdr3_aa: CASSVATWNANAEAFF
cdr3_nt: TGTGCCAGCAGCGTAGCTACGTGGAACGCGAACGCTGAAGCTTTCTTT

clone_size: -
j_call: TRBJ1-1
d_call: -
v_call: TRBV11-3
cdr3_aa: CASSLEGGTAEAFF
cdr3_nt: TGTGCCAGCAGCTTAGAGGGGGGAACCGCTGAAGCTTTCTTT

clone_size: -
j_call: TRBJ2-1
d_call: -
v_call: TRBV6-5
cdr3_aa: CASSYGSGDYNEQFF
cdr3_nt: TGTGCCAGCAGTTACGGTTCGGGGGATTACAATGAGCAGTTCTTC

clone_size: -
j_call: TRBJ2-4
d_call: TRBD1
v_call: TRBV6-5
cdr3_aa: CASSYSTGVDIQYF
cdr3_nt: TGTGCCAGCAGTTACTCGACAGGGGTGGACATTCAGTACTTC

clone_size: -
j_call: TRBJ1-1
d_call: -
v_call: TRBV30
cdr3_aa: CAWSHRRGANTEAFF
cdr3_nt: TGTGCCTGGAGCCATAGACGGGGGGCGAACACTGAAGCTTTCTTT

clone_size: -
j_call: TRBJ2-1
d_call: TRBD1
v_call: TRBV7-2
cdr3_aa: CASSAENRGSEQFF
cdr3_nt: TGTGCCAGCAGCGCCGAAAACAGGGGGAGTGAGCAGTTCTTC

clone_size: -
j_call: TRBJ2-7
d_call: -
v_call: TRBV6-5
cdr3_aa: CASSYFSVNSYEQYF
cdr3_nt: TGTGCCAGCAGTTACTTTAGCGTGAACTCCTACGAGCAGTACTTC